This T cell receptor beta chain was sequenced during a study of Tregs in tolerant kidney transplant recipients. The overall study: The nonmyeloablative bone marrow transplants came from related graft donors, with transient mixed chimerism. Findings of the study overall: Antigen-driven expansion was suggested because donor-specific Tregs expanded more than all Tregs in tolerant patients.

Unstimulated Tregs (CD4+CD25+CD127-) and CD4+CD25- non-Tregs were sorted from PBMCs. Sequencing used immunoSEQ multiplex PCR; TCRdb keeps in-frame clones, though not all of them. Among 60,000 to 95,000 clones listed, roughly 98% were seen once. Note on this clone: Antigen unknown. Other DNA sequences in this sample translate to the same CDR3.

The input for sequencing was CD4+ T cells from blood, taken before the transplant. The receptor was derived from a human donor who received a combined kidney and bone marrow transplant.

The CDR3 nucleotides read TGTGCCAGTAGTACGACAGGGGACACTGAAGCTTTCTTT. Amino acid sequence: CASSTTGDTEAFF. This sequence joins TRBV19 and TRBJ1-1; TRBD1 aligns across 8 bases. Germline CDR1 is LNHDA and CDR2 is SQIVND (reference sequence). This CDR3 has 13 residues. The V segment lost 4 bases and the J segment 3 bases; nucleotides outside the gene matches: 1.